Given below is one T cell receptor (beta chain) in context. The data were taken from a study of blood T cell repertoires in COVID-19. Study at large: From T cells, B-cell-depleted T cells, or PBMCs came the material, which was cDNA or gDNA.

In the original analysis: Estimation of nucleated cell counts relied on the amplification of reference gene primers. Sequencing was performed with immunoSEQ multiplex PCR; in TCRdb, only in-frame clones are kept and a portion is missing. V and J calls and clone size are copied from that table; D and trimming were computed from the DNA. Counted here are 97,000 or so clones, around 87% occurring once; the ten biggest clones make up over 2.5%. Germline CDR1 MGHDK, CDR2 SYGVNS. Deletions cut 2 bases from V and 4 bases from J, with 8 bases between. The CDR3 consists of 13 residues. The sequence derives from a man aged 50 to 59 with active or convalescent COVID-19. The V gene is TRBV25-1, the J gene TRBJ1-1, with a possible D match to TRBD1 (5 bases). Source material: peripheral blood. The DNA for the CDR3 is TGTGCCAGCAGTGAAGGGGGGGGCACTGAAGCTTTCTTT. This encodes CASSEGGGTEAFF. The full variable domain, in which reference TRBV25-1 and TRBJ1-1 provide the parts outside the CDR3, is EADIYQTPRYLVIGTGKKITLECSQTMGHDKMYWYQQDPGMELHLIHYSYGVNSTEKGDLSSESTVSRIRTEHFPLTLESARPSHTSQYLCASSEGGGTEAFFGQGTRLTVV.